The 27 T cell receptor beta chains below come from one sample, sequenced in a study of blood T cell repertoires in COVID-19. Method: immunoSEQ multiplex PCR; TCRdb's copy keeps in-frame clones and lacks some. The sample has over 250,000 clones, around 87% seen once. Specimen: PBMCs or T cells enriched from blood (not recorded which). The origin of the receptors is a woman aged 30 to 39 who had recovered from COVID-19.

The chain joins TRBV7-9 to TRBJ1-1; D gene ambiguous. Germline assignment: CDR1 SEHNR and CDR2 FQNEAQ (reference sequence). V lost 6 bases and J lost 6, with 11 bases in between. The CDR3 covers 12 residues. The CDR3 loop reads CASSLGSPEAFF. In DNA, the CDR3 is TGTGCCAGCAGTCTAGGGAGTCCTGAAGCTTTCTTT.

This clone was recorded a few times. CDR3 in amino acids: CASSISRDRGYEQYF. DNA of the CDR3: TGTGCCAGTAGTATCTCTAGGGACAGGGGTTACGAGCAGTACTTC. The chain has TRBV19 and TRBJ2-7, with TRBD1 identical over 10 bases. The CDR3 has 15 residues. V shed 3 bases, J shed 4 bases, and the junction held 6 bases outside the gene matches. Per the germline V gene, CDR1 is LNHDA and CDR2 is SQIVND (reference sequence).

This clone was detected a few times. The chain has TRBV4-3 and TRBJ1-2; TRBD1 is a possible D gene (5 bases). V shed 1 base and J shed 2 bases, with 5 bases lying between them. The CDR3 totals 13 residues. Germline values: CDR1 LGHNA, CDR2 YSLEER. Here the CDR3 DNA reads TGCGCCAGCAGCCAAGGACAGAACTATGGCTACACCTTC. This encodes CASSQGQNYGYTF.

The chain links TRBV7-7 to TRBJ1-6; no reliable D call. The CDR3 spans 15 residues. Germline V gene lookup returns CDR1 SSHAT and CDR2 FNYEAQ (reference sequence). Between the trimmed V and J ends, which lost 1 base and 7 bases, there was a span of 11 bases. The DNA for the CDR3 is TGTGCCAGCAGCTTAGGATCGGGAGACAATTCACCCCTCCACTTT. This encodes CASSLGSGDNSPLHF.

The rearrangement joins TRBV28 to TRBJ2-1; possibly TRBD2 for D (5 bases). Looked up from germline, CDR1 is MDHEN and CDR2 is SYDVKM. The ends were cut back, 5 bases at V and 5 bases at J, with 13 bases in the middle. The CDR3 length is 14 residues. The CDR3, as DNA: TGTGCCAGCAGTCTCTCGGGATCCAACAATGAGCAGTTCTTC. Translating gives CASSLSGSNNEQFF.

This clone was seen more than once but under ten times. The genes are TRBV11-2 and TRBJ1-4; D ambiguous. V dropped 7 bases and J dropped 5 bases, with 14 bases sitting between them. This CDR3 region has 14 residues. Germline loops: CDR1 SGHAT, CDR2 FQNNGV. The CDR3: CASTLSRGNEKLFF. As DNA, the CDR3 is TGTGCCAGCACCCTAAGTCGGGGAAATGAAAAACTGTTTTTT.

The V call is TRBV5-4, the J call TRBJ2-2; 8 positions match TRBD2. The CDR3 loop spans 16 amino acids. The V and J ends lost 3 bases and 4 bases, in that order; junction bases with no gene match: 8. Germline V gives CDR1 SGHNT, CDR2 YYREEE (reference sequence). As DNA, the CDR3 is TGTGCCAGCAGCTCGGACCCGGGGGGGAGCACCGGGGAGCTGTTTTTT. Encoded protein: CASSSDPGGSTGELFF. Together with reference TRBV5-4 and TRBJ2-2, the CDR3 gives the full variable domain: ETGVTQSPTHLIKTRGQQVTLRCSSQSGHNTVSWYQQALGQGPQFIFQYYREEENGRGNFPPRFSGLQFPNYSSELNVNALELDDSALYLCASSSDPGGSTGELFFGEGSRLTVL.

The V call is TRBV18, the J call TRBJ2-5; D perhaps matches TRBD1 (6 bases). The CDR3 runs 14 residues. The germline V and J ends were trimmed by 3 bases and 5 bases, with 13 bases remaining between them. Per germline, CDR1 KGHSH and CDR2 LQKENI. This CDR3 reads CASSPLDRLETQYF. CDR3 DNA: TGTGCCAGCTCACCTCTCGACAGGTTGGAGACCCAGTACTTC.

The chain employs TRBV12-5 and TRBJ1-6, with a possible D match to TRBD1 (6 bases). The CDR3 extends over 16 amino acids. V dropped 3 bases and J dropped 0 bases, with 9 bases sitting between them. Germline lookup yields CDR1 LGHNT and CDR2 FRNRAP. Here the CDR3 reads CASGFGQSSYNSPLHF. The CDR3, as DNA: TGTGCTAGTGGTTTCGGACAGAGCTCCTATAATTCACCCCTCCACTTT.

This clone occurred once. The chain employs TRBV28 and TRBJ2-3; 10 bases fit TRBD2. Germline CDR1 MDHEN, CDR2 SYDVKM. V was clipped by 5 bases and J by 0 bases; unmatched bases: 5. The CDR3 has 16 amino acids. CDR3 sequence: CASSGGLAESTDTQYF. CDR3 DNA sequence: TGTGCCAGCAGTGGAGGACTAGCGGAAAGCACAGATACGCAGTATTTT.

V is TRBV7-2 and J is TRBJ1-3; D not certain. Germline-derived CDR1 and CDR2 are SGHTA and FQGNSA. Trimming took off 1 base at V and 3 bases at J, with 10 bases between the two ends. The CDR3 extends over 15 amino acids. DNA for the CDR3: TGTGCCAGCAGCTTAGTGAGTTACGATGGAAACACCATATATTTT. Amino acid sequence: CASSLVSYDGNTIYF. The entire variable domain, with the rest obtained from reference TRBV7-2 and TRBJ1-3, is as follows: GAGVSQSPSNKVTEKGKDVELRCDPISGHTALYWYRQSLGQGLEFLIYFQGNSAPDKSGLPSDRFSAERTGGSVSTLTIQRTQQEDSAVYLCASSLVSYDGNTIYFGEGSWLTVV.

The J gene is TRBJ2-7, the V gene TRBV27; the D is unclear. CDR3 length: 13 residues. Germline V gives CDR1 MNHEY, CDR2 SMNVEV (reference sequence). V was pared by 0 bases and J by 6 bases, with 9 bases between. In DNA form, the CDR3 reads TGTGCCAGCAGTTTATCGCTCTGGGCCGAGCAGTACTTC. Amino acid sequence: CASSLSLWAEQYF.

This chain links TRBV6-5 with TRBJ1-2; 7 bases agree with TRBD1. The ends lost 2 bases at V and 7 bases at J; junction bases unmatched: 4. The CDR3 sequence is 13 residues long. The germline gives CDR1 MNHEY, CDR2 SVGAGI. The CDR3 loop reads CASSYVQGGGYTF. The CDR3 bases are TGTGCCAGCAGTTACGTTCAGGGGGGTGGCTACACCTTC.

The rearrangement links TRBV18 to TRBJ1-4, with D uncertain. The CDR3 covers 16 residues. V lost 3 bases, J lost 5 bases, and 16 bases lay in between. Germline V gene lookup returns CDR1 KGHSH and CDR2 LQKENI. CDR3 sequence: CASSPRPVAPNEKLFF. For the CDR3, the DNA is TGTGCCAGCTCACCTCGCCCGGTAGCCCCCAATGAAAAACTGTTTTTT. The whole variable domain, filled in from reference TRBV18 and TRBJ1-4, reads NAGVMQNPRHLVRRRGQEARLRCSPMKGHSHVYWYRQLPEEGLKFMVYLQKENIIDESGMPKERFSAEFPKEGPSILRIQQVVRGDSAAYFCASSPRPVAPNEKLFFGSGTQLSVL.

The rearrangement links TRBV2 to TRBJ1-2, with TRBD1 matching over 10 bases. The V gene end was trimmed by 5 bases and the J gene end by 5 bases; junction bases not matched to a gene: 5. The CDR3 runs 14 residues. Germline V lookup: CDR1 SNHLY, CDR2 FYNNEI. Here the CDR3 DNA reads TGTGCCAGCAGTTCAGACAGGGGGCGTTATGGCTACACCTTC. It encodes CASSSDRGRYGYTF.

This chain joins TRBV5-6 and TRBJ1-2, with D unresolved. Trimming cost V 0 bases and J 7 bases, with 7 bases left between them. The germline CDR1 and CDR2 sequences are SGHDT and YYEEEE. The CDR3 spans 12 residues. The CDR3 is CASSLERAGYTF. The CDR3 DNA follows: TGTGCCAGCAGCTTGGAGAGGGCTGGCTACACCTTC.

The J gene is TRBJ1-5, the V gene TRBV15; D ambiguous. Trimming cost V 3 bases and J 0 bases, with 6 bases left between them. The germline V gene encodes CDR1 LNHNV and CDR2 YYDKDF (reference sequence). The CDR3 totals 14 residues. The CDR3 nucleotides are TGTGCCACCAGCAGCCCACTTAGCAATCAGCCCCAGCATTTT. Translation: CATSSPLSNQPQHF.

The chain employs TRBV6-5 and TRBJ1-1; a weak D match, TRBD1 (5 bases). The V gene lost 2 bases and the J gene lost 6 bases, with 10 bases spanning the gap. Germline V gene data show CDR1 as MNHEY and CDR2 as SVGAGI. There are 13 residues in the CDR3. CDR3 in amino acids: CASSYLPGAEAFF. CDR3 nucleotides: TGTGCCAGCAGTTACCTGCCGGGGGCTGAAGCTTTCTTT.

This clone has only one observation. The rearrangement links TRBV7-2 to TRBJ2-7; TRBD2 agrees at 7 bases. The germline V gene encodes CDR1 SGHTA and CDR2 FQGNSA. V shed 1 base and J 3 bases; nucleotides not matched to a gene: 3. The CDR3 is 14 amino acids. The CDR3 is CASSLGAGRYEQYF. CDR3 nucleotide sequence: TGTGCCAGCAGCTTAGGAGCGGGGCGCTACGAGCAGTACTTC. Full variable domain (remainder filled in from reference TRBV7-2 and TRBJ2-7): GAGVSQSPSNKVTEKGKDVELRCDPISGHTALYWYRQSLGQGLEFLIYFQGNSAPDKSGLPSDRFSAERTGGSVSTLTIQRTQQEDSAVYLCASSLGAGRYEQYFGPGTRLTVT.

The genes are TRBV2 and TRBJ2-7; 8 bases agree with TRBD1. The length of the CDR3 is 14 residues. Germline CDR1 and CDR2: SNHLY and FYNNEI. Trimming cost V 10 bases and J 6 bases; bases outside gene matches: 14. DNA of the CDR3: TGTGCCACCTCACCGGACAGGGAATGGGGCGAGCAGTACTTC. This encodes CATSPDREWGEQYF. Based on the CDR3 plus reference TRBV2 and TRBJ2-7, the full variable domain is EPEVTQTPSHQVTQMGQEVILRCVPISNHLYFYWYRQILGQKVEFLVSFYNNEISEKSEIFDDQFSVERPDGSNFTLKIRSTKLEDSAMYFCATSPDREWGEQYFGPGTRLTVT.

The chain uses TRBV6-5 and TRBJ1-2; TRBD1 matches at 7 bases. V shed 6 bases, J shed 4 bases, and the junction held 8 bases outside the gene matches. This CDR3 is built from 14 residues. The germline CDR1 and CDR2 sequences are MNHEY and SVGAGI. CDR3 sequence reads: CASSPVTGTYGYTF. The DNA for the CDR3 is TGTGCCAGCAGCCCGGTGACAGGGACCTATGGCTACACCTTC.

This chain links TRBV14 with TRBJ2-5; D is uncertain. V shed 0 bases and J shed 5 bases, with 13 bases lying between them. The CDR3 runs to 15 residues. The germline gives CDR1 SGHDN, CDR2 FVKESK. CDR3 protein: CASSQDPQSRETQYF. Written as DNA, the CDR3 is TGTGCCAGCAGCCAAGATCCTCAGTCGCGGGAGACCCAGTACTTC.

This chain connects TRBV7-9 to TRBJ1-5; D is possibly TRBD1 (5 bases). Trimming stripped 3 bases from V and 5 bases from J, with 11 bases between. This CDR3 is built from 14 residues. Germline V gene lookup returns CDR1 SEHNR and CDR2 FQNEAQ (reference sequence). CDR3 DNA: TGTGCCAGCAGCTTCTCGATAGGGGATCAGCCCCAGCATTTT. Translation gives CASSFSIGDQPQHF.

The J gene is TRBJ2-7, the V gene TRBV11-3; D may be TRBD1 (6 bases). The germline V gene encodes CDR1 SGHNT and CDR2 YENEEA. This CDR3 region has 14 residues. V dropped 5 bases and J dropped 1 base, with 12 bases sitting between them. The CDR3 loop is CASSPSQGSYEQYF. Written as DNA, the CDR3 is TGTGCCAGCAGCCCCTCACAGGGATCCTACGAGCAGTACTTC.

The chain couples TRBV25-1 to TRBJ2-7; maybe TRBD1 (6 bases). Trimming removed 1 base at V and 0 bases at J, with 10 bases between. Per germline, CDR1 MGHDK and CDR2 SYGVNS. The CDR3 covers 15 residues. The CDR3 loop reads CASSELGRGSYEQYF. The CDR3 nucleotides read TGTGCCAGCAGTGAATTGGGCAGGGGCTCCTACGAGCAGTACTTC.

This chain connects TRBV28 to TRBJ1-5, with a possible D match to TRBD1 (6 bases). V shed 6 bases and J shed 7 bases, with 19 bases lying between them. This CDR3 has 15 residues. Per germline, CDR1 MDHEN and CDR2 SYDVKM. The CDR3 region has the DNA TGTGCCAGCAGCCTCGACACAGGGCGGCGGCAGCCCCAGCATTTT. Protein: CASSLDTGRRQPQHF. Full variable domain (missing parts from reference TRBV28 and TRBJ1-5): DVKVTQSSRYLVKRTGEKVFLECVQDMDHENMFWYRQDPGLGLRLIYFSYDVKMKEKGDIPEGYSVSREKKERFSLILESASTNQTSMYLCASSLDTGRRQPQHFGDGTRLSIL.

The chain carries TRBV12-3 or TRBV12-4 and TRBJ1-2; no clear D. The CDR3 spans 12 residues. V was trimmed by 5 bases and J by 7 bases, leaving 11 bases between them. CDR3 sequence reads: CASSRPSGGYTF. CDR3 nucleotides: TGTGCCAGCAGTAGGCCCTCGGGTGGCTACACCTTC.